This is a list of T cell receptor beta chains from one sample in a study of Graves' ophthalmopathy and Graves' hyperthyroidism. TCRdb re-called the multiplex PCR reads with MiXCR, one entry per CDR3 protein. The sample records 900,000 to 1,200,000 distinct CDR3 sequences, about 36% being singletons. The sample taken for sequencing was peripheral blood or thyroid tissue (not recorded which). The receptors stem from an adult man with Graves' hyperthyroidism. CDR3s include the opening cysteine and the closing phenylalanine or tryptophan. Fields, in order: D gene, J gene, V gene, CDR3 protein. The D gene is left open where the match is weak.

D: TRBD2; J: TRBJ2-1; V: TRBV5-1; CDR3: CASGGLAGSPANEQFF
D: NA; J: TRBJ1-2; V: TRBV28; CDR3: CASTTNDYGYTF
D: TRBD1; J: TRBJ1-2; V: TRBV10-3; CDR3: CASSEPTGQRGYTF
D: NA; J: TRBJ1-1; V: TRBV10-3; CDR3: CAISEGWRSPKAFF
D: NA; J: TRBJ2-7; V: TRBV28; CDR3: CASSLPGRVHYEQYF
D: TRBD1; J: TRBJ2-5; V: TRBV25-1; CDR3: CASSATGGRKTQYF
D: NA; J: TRBJ1-5; V: TRBV12-3/TRBV12-4; CDR3: CASREGRQPQHF
D: NA; J: TRBJ1-1; V: TRBV11-2; CDR3: CASSWAGRTEAFF
D: NA; J: TRBJ1-5; V: TRBV20-1; CDR3: CSARGGTVQNQPQHF
D: NA; J: TRBJ2-7; V: TRBV29-1; CDR3: CSAEGGARAYEQYF
D: NA; J: TRBJ1-5; V: TRBV5-1; CDR3: CASSPGSGVHQPQHF
D: TRBD1; J: TRBJ2-5; V: TRBV14; CDR3: CASSQGQGLPGTQYF
D: NA; J: TRBJ2-5; V: TRBV5-1; CDR3: CASSLSAPYQETQYF
D: NA; J: TRBJ2-2; V: TRBV9; CDR3: CASSVGFTGELFF
D: TRBD1; J: TRBJ1-2; V: TRBV12-3/TRBV12-4; CDR3: CASSPGTGEVGYTF
D: NA; J: TRBJ1-1; V: TRBV9; CDR3: CASSRMDLGAAEAFF
D: NA; J: TRBJ1-5; V: TRBV10-3; CDR3: CAIRPGRGETQHF
D: NA; J: TRBJ1-4; V: TRBV29-1; CDR3: CRVGAANSTSEKLFF
D: NA; J: TRBJ1-1; V: TRBV2; CDR3: CASSDTFGTEAFF
D: NA; J: TRBJ2-7; V: TRBV7-9; CDR3: CASSSGALYEQYF
D: NA; J: TRBJ2-5; V: TRBV6-2/TRBV6-3; CDR3: CASSYGYSQTQYF
D: TRBD2; J: TRBJ2-5; V: TRBV5-4; CDR3: CASSLGGGFDKETQYF
D: NA; J: TRBJ2-2; V: TRBV5-8; CDR3: CASSPNRVNTGELFF
D: TRBD2; J: TRBJ2-7; V: TRBV7-6; CDR3: CASSQRGDTYEQYF
D: NA; J: TRBJ1-1; V: TRBV7-8; CDR3: CASSLGGRGGTEAFF
D: NA; J: TRBJ2-7; V: TRBV9; CDR3: CASSQLQDGGNRRYF
D: NA; J: TRBJ1-1; V: TRBV3-1; CDR3: CASSPKQGQDTEAFF
D: NA; J: TRBJ1-1; V: TRBV15; CDR3: CATSTGRVSTEAFF
D: NA; J: TRBJ2-5; V: TRBV7-2; CDR3: CASNPRDIQETQYF
D: NA; J: TRBJ1-1; V: TRBV6-6; CDR3: CASFRGDKNTEAFF
D: NA; J: TRBJ2-5; V: TRBV29-1; CDR3: CSVPGGPHRSQYF
D: TRBD1; J: TRBJ2-7; V: TRBV15; CDR3: CATSKGTVYEQYF
D: NA; J: TRBJ1-1; V: TRBV4-1; CDR3: CASSPHGSLNTEAFF
D: NA; J: TRBJ1-2; V: TRBV10-3; CDR3: CAISGQANYGYTF
D: NA; J: TRBJ2-5; V: TRBV7-3; CDR3: CASSQVPGYQETQYF
D: NA; J: TRBJ2-7; V: TRBV10-3; CDR3: CAISGTGTSYEQYF
D: NA; J: TRBJ1-5; V: TRBV19; CDR3: CASSAGRMGPQHF
D: NA; J: TRBJ1-4; V: TRBV12-3/TRBV12-4; CDR3: CASSLHRANEKLFF
D: NA; J: TRBJ2-7; V: TRBV7-2; CDR3: CASSMSFYEQYF
D: NA; J: TRBJ1-6; V: TRBV5-1; CDR3: CASSLEAPGLGSPLHF
D: NA; J: TRBJ2-7; V: TRBV12-3/TRBV12-4; CDR3: CASSPHVTGSYEQYF
D: TRBD1; J: TRBJ2-5; V: TRBV4-1; CDR3: CASSSRSTGWEETQCF
D: TRBD1; J: TRBJ1-1; V: TRBV6-5; CDR3: CASTIGQGGTEAFF
D: NA; J: TRBJ1-2; V: TRBV29-1; CDR3: CSVKRDVNYGYTF
D: NA; J: TRBJ2-7; V: TRBV4-1; CDR3: CASSQEIQVLYEQYF